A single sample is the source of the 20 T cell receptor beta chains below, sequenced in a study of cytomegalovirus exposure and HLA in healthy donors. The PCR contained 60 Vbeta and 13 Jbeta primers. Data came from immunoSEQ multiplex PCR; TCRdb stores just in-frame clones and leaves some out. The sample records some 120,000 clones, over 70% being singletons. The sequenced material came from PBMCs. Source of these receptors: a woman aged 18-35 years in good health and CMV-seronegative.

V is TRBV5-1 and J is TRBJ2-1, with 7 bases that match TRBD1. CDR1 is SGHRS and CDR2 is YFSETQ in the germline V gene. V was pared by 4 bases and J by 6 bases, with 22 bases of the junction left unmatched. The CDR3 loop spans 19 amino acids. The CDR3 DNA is TGCGCCAGCAGCCTCTCACCTCTAAGACAGGGCCGAGTAGTCAATGAGCAGTTCTTC. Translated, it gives CASSLSPLRQGRVVNEQFF.

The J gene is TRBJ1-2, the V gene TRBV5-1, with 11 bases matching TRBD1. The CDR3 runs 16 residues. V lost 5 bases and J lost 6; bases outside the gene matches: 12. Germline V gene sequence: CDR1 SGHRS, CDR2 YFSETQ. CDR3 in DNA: TGCGCCAGCAGTAGCGGACAGGGGGCGCTGGTGAATGGCTACACCTTC. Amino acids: CASSSGQGALVNGYTF.

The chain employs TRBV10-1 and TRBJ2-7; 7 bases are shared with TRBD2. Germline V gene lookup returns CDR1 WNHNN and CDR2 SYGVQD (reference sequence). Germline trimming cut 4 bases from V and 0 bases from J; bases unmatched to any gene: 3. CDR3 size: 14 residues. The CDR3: CASSVASGSYEQYF. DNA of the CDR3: TGCGCCAGCAGTGTGGCTAGCGGCTCCTACGAGCAGTACTTC.

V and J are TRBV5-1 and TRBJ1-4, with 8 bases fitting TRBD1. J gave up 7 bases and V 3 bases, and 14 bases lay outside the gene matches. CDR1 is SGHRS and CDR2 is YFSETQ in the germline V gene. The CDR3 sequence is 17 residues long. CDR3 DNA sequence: TGCGCCAGCAGCTCGAACCTTCGGGGGACAGGTGGTGAAAAACTGTTTTTT. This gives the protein CASSSNLRGTGGEKLFF.

This CDR3 reads CASSLAGRQGHF. The CDR3 nucleotides read TGCGCCAGCAGCTTGGCGGGCAGGCAGGGGCATTTT. The genes are TRBV5-1 and TRBJ1-5; D is perhaps TRBD1 (5 bases). V lost 0 bases, J lost 15 bases, and 13 bases lay in between. The CDR3 runs to 12 residues. CDR1 and CDR2 (germline): SGHRS, YFSETQ.

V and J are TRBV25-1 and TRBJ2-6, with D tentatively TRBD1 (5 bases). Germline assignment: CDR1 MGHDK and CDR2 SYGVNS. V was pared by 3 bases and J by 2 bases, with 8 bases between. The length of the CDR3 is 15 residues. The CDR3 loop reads CASSDSGTGANVLTF. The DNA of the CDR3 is TGTGCCAGCAGTGACTCAGGGACTGGGGCCAACGTCCTGACTTTC.

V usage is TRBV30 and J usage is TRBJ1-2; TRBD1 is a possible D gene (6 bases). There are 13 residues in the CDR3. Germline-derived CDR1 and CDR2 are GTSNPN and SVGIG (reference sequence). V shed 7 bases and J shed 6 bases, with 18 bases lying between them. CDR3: CASRDTRADGYTF. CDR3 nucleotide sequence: TGTGCCTCCCGGGACACAAGGGCCGATGGCTACACCTTC. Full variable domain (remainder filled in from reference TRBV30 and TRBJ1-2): SQTIHQWPATLVQPVGSPLSLECTVEGTSNPNLYWYRQAAGRGLQLLFYSVGIGQISSEVPQNLSASRPQDRQFILSSKKLLLSDSGFYLCASRDTRADGYTFGSGTRLTVV.

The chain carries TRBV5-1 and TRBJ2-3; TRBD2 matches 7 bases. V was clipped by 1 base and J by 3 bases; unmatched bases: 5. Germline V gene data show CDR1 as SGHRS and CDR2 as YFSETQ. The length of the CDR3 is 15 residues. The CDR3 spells CASSLQRGATDTQYF. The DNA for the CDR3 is TGCGCCAGCAGCTTGCAGCGGGGCGCGACAGATACGCAGTATTTT. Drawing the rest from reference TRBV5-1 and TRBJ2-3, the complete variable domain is KAGVTQTPRYLIKTRGQQVTLSCSPISGHRSVSWYQQTPGQGLQFLFEYFSETQRNKGNFPGRFSGRQFSNSRSEMNVSTLELGDSALYLCASSLQRGATDTQYFGPGTRLTVL.

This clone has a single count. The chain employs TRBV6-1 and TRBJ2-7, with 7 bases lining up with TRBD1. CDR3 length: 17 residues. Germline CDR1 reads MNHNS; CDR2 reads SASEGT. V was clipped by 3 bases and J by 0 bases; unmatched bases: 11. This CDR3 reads CASSEAGGPSSSYEQYF. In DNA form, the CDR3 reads TGTGCCAGCAGTGAGGCAGGGGGTCCCTCGAGCTCCTACGAGCAGTACTTC.

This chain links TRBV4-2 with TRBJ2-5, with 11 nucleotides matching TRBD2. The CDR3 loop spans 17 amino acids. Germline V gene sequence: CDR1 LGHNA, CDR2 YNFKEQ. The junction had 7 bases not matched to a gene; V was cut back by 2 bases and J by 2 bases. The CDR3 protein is CASSQPDSGGGQETQYF. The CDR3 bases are TGTGCCAGCAGCCAACCCGATAGCGGGGGGGGACAAGAGACCCAGTACTTC.

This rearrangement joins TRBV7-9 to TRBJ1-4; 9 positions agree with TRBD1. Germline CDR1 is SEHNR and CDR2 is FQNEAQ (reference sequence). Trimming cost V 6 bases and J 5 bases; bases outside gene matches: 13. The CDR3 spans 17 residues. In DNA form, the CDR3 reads TGTGCCAGCAGTTTCACGGGACAGGGAACAATGAATGAAAAACTGTTTTTT. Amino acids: CASSFTGQGTMNEKLFF.

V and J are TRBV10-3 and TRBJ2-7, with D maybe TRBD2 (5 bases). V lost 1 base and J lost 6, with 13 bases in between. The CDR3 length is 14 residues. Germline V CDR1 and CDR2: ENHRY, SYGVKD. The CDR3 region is CAISEYVEGSEQYF. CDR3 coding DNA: TGTGCCATCAGTGAGTACGTCGAGGGCTCCGAGCAGTACTTC.

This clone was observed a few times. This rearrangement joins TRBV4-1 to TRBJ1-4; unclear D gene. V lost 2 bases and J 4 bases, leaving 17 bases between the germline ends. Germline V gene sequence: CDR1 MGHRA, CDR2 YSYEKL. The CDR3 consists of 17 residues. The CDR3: CASSQPKSGRYNEKLFF. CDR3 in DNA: TGCGCCAGCAGCCAACCTAAGAGCGGACGGTATAATGAAAAACTGTTTTTT.

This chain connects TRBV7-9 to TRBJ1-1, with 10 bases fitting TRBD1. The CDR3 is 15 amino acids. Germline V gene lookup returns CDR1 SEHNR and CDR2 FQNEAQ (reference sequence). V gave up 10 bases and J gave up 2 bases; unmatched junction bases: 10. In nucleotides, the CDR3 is TGTGCCACTTCCGGGACAGGGGTTGAAAACACTGAAGCTTTCTTT. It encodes CATSGTGVENTEAFF. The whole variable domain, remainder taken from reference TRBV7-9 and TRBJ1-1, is DTGVSQNPRHKITKRGQNVTFRCDPISEHNRLYWYRQTLGQGPEFLTYFQNEAQLEKSRLLSDRFSAERPKGSFSTLEIQRTEQGDSAMYLCATSGTGVENTEAFFGQGTRLTVV.

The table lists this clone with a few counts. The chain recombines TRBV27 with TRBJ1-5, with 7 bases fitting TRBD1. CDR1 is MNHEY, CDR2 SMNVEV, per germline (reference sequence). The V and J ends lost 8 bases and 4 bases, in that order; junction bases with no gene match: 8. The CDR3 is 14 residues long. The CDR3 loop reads CASRPGQSNQPQHF. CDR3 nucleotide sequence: TGTGCCAGCCGGCCGGGACAGTCAAATCAGCCCCAGCATTTT.

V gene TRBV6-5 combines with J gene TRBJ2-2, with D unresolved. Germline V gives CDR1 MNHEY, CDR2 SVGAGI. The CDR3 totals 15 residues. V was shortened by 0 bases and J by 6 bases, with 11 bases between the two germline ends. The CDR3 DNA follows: TGTGCCAGCAGTTACTCTGGGCACCTCGCCGGGGAGCTGTTTTTT. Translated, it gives CASSYSGHLAGELFF.

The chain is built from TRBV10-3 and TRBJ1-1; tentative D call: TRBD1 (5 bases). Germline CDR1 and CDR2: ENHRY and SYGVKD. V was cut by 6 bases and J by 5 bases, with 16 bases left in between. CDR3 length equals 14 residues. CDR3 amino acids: CAIRTPGLYTEAFF. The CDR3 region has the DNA TGTGCCATCAGAACCCCGGGACTTTATACTGAAGCTTTCTTT.

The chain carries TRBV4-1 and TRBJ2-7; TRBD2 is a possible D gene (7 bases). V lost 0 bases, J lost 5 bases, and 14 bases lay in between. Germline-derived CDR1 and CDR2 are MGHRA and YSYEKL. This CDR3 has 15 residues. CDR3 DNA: TGCGCCAGCAGCCAAGAGTCGGCGGGGGCGGACGAGCAGTACTTC. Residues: CASSQESAGADEQYF.

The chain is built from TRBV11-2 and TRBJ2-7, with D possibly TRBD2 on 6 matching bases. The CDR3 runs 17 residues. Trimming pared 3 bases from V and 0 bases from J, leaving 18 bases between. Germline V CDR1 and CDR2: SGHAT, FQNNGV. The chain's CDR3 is CASSLLVTGTDSYEQYF. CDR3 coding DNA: TGTGCCAGCAGCTTGTTAGTAACCGGGACTGACTCCTACGAGCAGTACTTC.

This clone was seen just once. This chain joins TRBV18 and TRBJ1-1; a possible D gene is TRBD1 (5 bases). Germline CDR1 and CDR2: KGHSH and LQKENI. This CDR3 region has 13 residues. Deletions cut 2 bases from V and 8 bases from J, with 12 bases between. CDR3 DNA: TGTGCCAGCTCACCAGGGGGGGATCTAGAAGCTTTCTTT. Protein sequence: CASSPGGDLEAFF.